This T cell receptor beta chain was profiled in a study of Graves' ophthalmopathy and Graves' hyperthyroidism (dated 2018 in TCRdb). For context, the study as a whole: Peripheral blood was collected at initial diagnosis, before any treatment. An independent validation cohort was composed of about 20 hyperthyroidism patients and roughly 16 patients who later progressed from hyperthyroidism to ophthalmopathy. The roughly 91 discovery patients were randomly divided into training and test sets at a 7:3 ratio. To explore V-J signatures that distinguish ophthalmopathy from hyperthyroidism, a discovery set of 100 patients was enrolled, made up of 43 with ophthalmopathy and 57 with stable hyperthyroidism. After sampling, hyperthyroidism patients received methimazole starting at 30 mg daily, and ophthalmopathy patients received high-dose intravenous methylprednisolone. In five to seven hyperthyroidism patients, T-cell repertoires of thyroid tissue and blood were compared. In total, around 130 blood samples were TCR-sequenced: some 43 ophthalmopathy, roughly 77 hyperthyroidism and roughly 17 hyperthyroidism-to-ophthalmopathy patients. To tell Graves' ophthalmopathy apart from Graves' hyperthyroidism, and to predict which patients would progress to ophthalmopathy, the study relied on TCR beta repertoire signatures. Points the paper makes about the study in general: Sample size was not predetermined statistically, and investigators were not blinded to group allocation. Most expanded thyroid clonotypes with a frequency above 0.001 also appeared in blood, which suggests that blood repertoires may reflect the immune response in the thyroid. In cross-validation, the 13-signature model distinguished ophthalmopathy from stable hyperthyroidism with less than 90% sensitivity and approximately 81% specificity, while in the test set the corresponding values were approximately 80% and 75%. In validation, the model predicted ophthalmopathy progression with about 71% sensitivity and 72% to 80% specificity; roughly 11 predicted patients were CT-confirmed with GO in a median of around 6 months.

For repertoire sequencing, TCR beta CDR3 regions were amplified from RNA transcripts. HTBI primers and the Qiagen OneStep RT-PCR kit were used in a first-round RT-PCR, which was followed by a second-round multiplex PCR, size selection and purification. Libraries were sequenced on an Illumina HiSeq2000 using paired-end 100 bp reads. Processing in the source paper ran as follows. SOAPnuke was used for read processing, and reads with adapters, uncalled bases, a mean Phred below 15, or no exact constant-primer or identifier match were discarded. COPE v1.2.5 was used to merge high-quality paired reads. Unique nucleotide sequences were defined as clonotypes and aligned to IMGT TRB V, D and J references using MiTCR v1.1. Analysis was restricted to V-J combinations with a frequency above 0.0001, which covered about 99% of repertoires. For each V-J combination, a TCR clonal expansion and chaos score was defined as F50 clonal expansion divided by the chaos observed in the TCRdist matrix. Welch's t-statistics and random forest were used to narrow the features down to 13 V-J combinations, which were then fed into a naive Bayes classifier. The Morisita-Horn index was used to measure how similar the thyroid and blood repertoires were. Starting from the raw public reads, TCRdb applied fastp trimming at Q25, assembled clones with MiXCR and retained in-frame beta chains. Entries that share a CDR3 protein sequence are merged under the most common genes and DNA. V and J calls and clone size were set by TCRdb, not the authors. Here the sample has about 210,000 distinct CDR3 sequences; approximately 29% occur a single time. Together, the top ten hold approximately 9.1% of the sample.

Spanning cysteine to phenylalanine, the CDR3 consists of 14 amino acids. Only the CDR3 DNA is retained, 42 bases long and in frame from the first base. Per the germline V gene (reference sequence), PRHDT is the CDR1 and FYEKMQ is the CDR2. The V end gives up 4 bases and the J end 4 bases, leaving 7 bases in the junction not matched to a gene. Patients with ophthalmopathy had moderately to severely active disease, with a Clinical Activity Score of 3 or more, a NOSPECS grade of 4 or more, and a disease duration of less than 3 months. Patients with other autoimmune diseases, uncontrolled infections, pregnancy or lactation were excluded. Diagnosis was based on clinical symptoms, serum thyroxine, TRAb, thyroid ultrasound and orbital computed tomography. Using Ficoll-Paque density gradient centrifugation, PBMCs were isolated from 8.5 to 10 ml of fresh peripheral blood. Trizol reagent was used to extract the total RNA, and its quality was then checked on an Agilent 2100 Bioanalyzer.

This clonotype was counted at least ten times. The antigen it binds to is not known. The record has no base qualities; no much larger clone is one base away. The sequence links TRBV13 to TRBJ2-7, with 7 junctional bases fitting TRBD1. The sequence was collected from a man aged 45-65 years with Graves' ophthalmopathy. Donor details come from another sample of the same person, matched by shared clones. What was sequenced was peripheral blood. In nucleotides, the sequence is TGTGCCAGCAGCTCCGGGACAGTGGGTTACGAGCAGTACTTC. Its product reads: CASSSGTVGYEQYF. With all but the CDR3 taken from the reference TRBV13 and TRBJ2-7 genes, the full variable domain is: AAGVIQSPRHLIKEKRETATLKCYPIPRHDTVYWYQQGPGQDPQFLISFYEKMQSDKGSIPDRFSAQQFSDYHSELNMSSLELGDSALYFCASSSGTVGYEQYFGPGTRLTVT.